The present entry profiles one TCR beta chain with its context. Trimming shortened V by 2 bases and J by 4 bases, and 11 bases separated the two germline ends. Germline V gene data show CDR1 as MDHEN and CDR2 as SYDVKM. CDR3 size: 14 residues. Produced via immunoSEQ multiplex PCR; TCRdb's table is partial and in-frame only. Among tens of thousands of clones, roughly four fifths were seen once, and the ten largest hold about 7%. This sample stems from a study of blood T cell repertoires in COVID-19. The chain uses TRBV28 and TRBJ1-2, with D possibly being TRBD1 (6 bases). The specimen sequenced was peripheral blood. The TCR sequence derives from a man between 50 and 59 years old with active or convalescent COVID-19. CDR3 nucleotides: TGTGCCAGCAGTTTACAGGGCAGGGGCTATGGCTACACCTTC. Its protein product is CASSLQGRGYGYTF.